This T cell receptor (beta chain) comes out of a study of blood T cell repertoires in COVID-19. Clones were read by immunoSEQ multiplex PCR, and TCRdb kept only the in-frame ones, dropping some. Of about 120,000 clones listed, about 85% are singletons. This CDR3 region has 12 residues. Trimming shortened V by 4 bases and J by 6 bases, and 9 bases separated the two germline ends. Germline CDR1 reads MDHEN; CDR2 reads SYDVKM. The sequenced sample was peripheral blood. V and J are TRBV28 and TRBJ1-1; no clear D. The receptor was derived from a man of 80 years or more with acute or convalescent COVID-19. CDR3 in DNA: TGTGCCAGCAGTTCCTGGAGCGCTGAAGCTTTCTTT. Translation: CASSSWSAEAFF.